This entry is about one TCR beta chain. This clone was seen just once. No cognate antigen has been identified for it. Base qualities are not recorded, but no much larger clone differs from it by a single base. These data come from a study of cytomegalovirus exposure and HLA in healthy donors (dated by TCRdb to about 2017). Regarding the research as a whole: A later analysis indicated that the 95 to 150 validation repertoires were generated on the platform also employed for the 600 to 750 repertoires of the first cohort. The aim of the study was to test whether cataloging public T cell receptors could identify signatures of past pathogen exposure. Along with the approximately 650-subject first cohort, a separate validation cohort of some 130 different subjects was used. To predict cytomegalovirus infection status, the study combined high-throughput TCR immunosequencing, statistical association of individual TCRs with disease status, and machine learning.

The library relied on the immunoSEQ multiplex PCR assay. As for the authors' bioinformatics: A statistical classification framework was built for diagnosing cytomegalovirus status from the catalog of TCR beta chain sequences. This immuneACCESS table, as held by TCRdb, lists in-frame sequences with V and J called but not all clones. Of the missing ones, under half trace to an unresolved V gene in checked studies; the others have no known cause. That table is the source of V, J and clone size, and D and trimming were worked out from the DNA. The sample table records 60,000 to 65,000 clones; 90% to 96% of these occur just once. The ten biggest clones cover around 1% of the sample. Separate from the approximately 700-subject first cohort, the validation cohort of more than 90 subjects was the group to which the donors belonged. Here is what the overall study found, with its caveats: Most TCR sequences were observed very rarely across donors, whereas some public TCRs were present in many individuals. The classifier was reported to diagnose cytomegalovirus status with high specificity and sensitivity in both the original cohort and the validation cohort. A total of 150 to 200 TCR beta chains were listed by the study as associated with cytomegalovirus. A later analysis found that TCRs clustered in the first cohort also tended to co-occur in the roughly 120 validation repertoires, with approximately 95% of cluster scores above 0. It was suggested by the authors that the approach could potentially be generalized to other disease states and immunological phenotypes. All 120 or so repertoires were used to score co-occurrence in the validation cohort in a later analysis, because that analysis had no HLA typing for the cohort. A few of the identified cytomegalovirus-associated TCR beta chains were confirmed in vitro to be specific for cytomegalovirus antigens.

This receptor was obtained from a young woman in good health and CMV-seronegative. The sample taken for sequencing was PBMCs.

The DNA is TGTGCCTGGAAATTGGAGAGGGGCACAGATACGCAGTATTTT. Its product reads: CAWKLERGTDTQYF. The receptor chain draws on TRBV30 and TRBJ2-3; the best D guess is TRBD2, with 5 bases matching. CDR1 and CDR2, looked up from the germline V gene (reference sequence), are GTSNPN and SVGIG. Counted from cysteine to phenylalanine, this CDR3 has 14 amino acids. CDR3 DNA only is kept here, 42 bases in frame from base 1. Trimming costs V 4 bases and J 1 base, and their ends lie 12 bases apart. Reference TRBV30 and TRBJ2-3 genes cover what lies past the CDR3, so the full variable domain is SQTIHQWPATLVQPVGSPLSLECTVEGTSNPNLYWYRQAAGRGLQLLFYSVGIGQISSEVPQNLSASRPQDRQFILSSKKLLLSDSGFYLCAWKLERGTDTQYFGPGTRLTVL.